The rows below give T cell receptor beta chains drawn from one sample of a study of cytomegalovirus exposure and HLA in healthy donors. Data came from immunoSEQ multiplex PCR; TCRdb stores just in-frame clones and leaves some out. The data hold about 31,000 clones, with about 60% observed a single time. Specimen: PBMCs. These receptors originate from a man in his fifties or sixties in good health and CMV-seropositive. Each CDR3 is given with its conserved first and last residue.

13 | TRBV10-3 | CAIRPGQQETQYF
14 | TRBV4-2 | CASSQPRGGTEAFF
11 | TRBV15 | CATSSRYEQYF
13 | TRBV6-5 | CASRYDGNAEAFF
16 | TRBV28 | CASSPHGRQGRQPQHF
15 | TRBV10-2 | CASSERGTSYNEQFF
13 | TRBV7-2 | CASSYDRGYEQYF
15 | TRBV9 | CASSVGSGSRHEQYF
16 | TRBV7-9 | CASSLTLAGVRNEQFF
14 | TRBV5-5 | CASSSGQGFYGYTF